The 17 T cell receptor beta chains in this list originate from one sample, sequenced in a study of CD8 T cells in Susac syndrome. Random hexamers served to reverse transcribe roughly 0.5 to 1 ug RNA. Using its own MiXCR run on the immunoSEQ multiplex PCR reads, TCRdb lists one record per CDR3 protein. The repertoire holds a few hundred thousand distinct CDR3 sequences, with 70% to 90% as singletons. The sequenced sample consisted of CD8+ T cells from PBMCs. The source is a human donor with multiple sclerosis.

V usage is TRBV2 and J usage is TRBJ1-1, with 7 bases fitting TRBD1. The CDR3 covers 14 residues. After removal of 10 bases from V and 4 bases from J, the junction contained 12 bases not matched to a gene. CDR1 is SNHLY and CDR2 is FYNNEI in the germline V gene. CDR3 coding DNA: TGTGCCAACCAACCCACAGGGGTCAGCACTGAAGCTTTCTTT. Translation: CANQPTGVSTEAFF.

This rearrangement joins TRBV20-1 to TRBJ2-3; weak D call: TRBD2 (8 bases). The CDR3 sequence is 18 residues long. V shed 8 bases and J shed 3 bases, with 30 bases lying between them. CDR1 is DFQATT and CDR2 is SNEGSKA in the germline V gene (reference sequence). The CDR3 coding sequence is TGCAGTACTCTGGGTTTTCTTCAGACAGGGACTAGGACAGATACGCAGTATTTT. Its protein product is CSTLGFLQTGTRTDTQYF.

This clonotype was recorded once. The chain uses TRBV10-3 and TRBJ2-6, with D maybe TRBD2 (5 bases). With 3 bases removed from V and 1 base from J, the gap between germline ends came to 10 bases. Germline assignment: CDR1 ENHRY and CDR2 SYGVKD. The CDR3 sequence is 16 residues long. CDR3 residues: CAISDQEGSGANVLTF. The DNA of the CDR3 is TGTGCCATCAGTGATCAAGAGGGTTCTGGGGCCAACGTCCTGACTTTC.

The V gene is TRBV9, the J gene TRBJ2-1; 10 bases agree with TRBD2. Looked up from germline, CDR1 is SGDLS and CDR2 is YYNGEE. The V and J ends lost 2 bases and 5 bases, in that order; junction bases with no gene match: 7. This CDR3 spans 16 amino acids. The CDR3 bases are TGTGCCAGCAGCGTGAAACTAGCGGGGTCGAACAATGAGCAGTTCTTC. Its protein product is CASSVKLAGSNNEQFF.

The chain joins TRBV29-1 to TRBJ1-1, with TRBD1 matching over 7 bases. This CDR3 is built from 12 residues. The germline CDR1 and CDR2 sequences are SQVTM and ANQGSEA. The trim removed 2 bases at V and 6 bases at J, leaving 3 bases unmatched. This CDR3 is CSVEQGGAEAFF. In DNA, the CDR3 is TGCAGCGTTGAACAGGGGGGGGCTGAAGCTTTCTTT. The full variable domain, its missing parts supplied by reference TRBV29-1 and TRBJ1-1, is SAVISQKPSRDICQRGTSLTIQCQVDSQVTMMFWYRQQPGQSLTLIATANQGSEATYESGFVIDKFPISRPNLTFSTLTVSNMSPEDSSIYLCSVEQGGAEAFFGQGTRLTVV.

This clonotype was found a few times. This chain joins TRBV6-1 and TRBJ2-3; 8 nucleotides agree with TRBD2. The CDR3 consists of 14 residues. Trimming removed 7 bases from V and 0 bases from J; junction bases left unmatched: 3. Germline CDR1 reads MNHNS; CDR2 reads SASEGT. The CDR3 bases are TGTGCCAGCAAGCGGGGGACTAGCACAGATACGCAGTATTTT. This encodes CASKRGTSTDTQYF.

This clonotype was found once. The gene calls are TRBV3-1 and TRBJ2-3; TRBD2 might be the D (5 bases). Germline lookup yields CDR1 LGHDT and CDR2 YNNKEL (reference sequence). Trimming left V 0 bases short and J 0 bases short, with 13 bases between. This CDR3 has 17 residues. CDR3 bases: TGTGCCAGCAGCCAAGACGGATGGACTTCTAGCACAGATACGCAGTATTTT. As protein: CASSQDGWTSSTDTQYF.

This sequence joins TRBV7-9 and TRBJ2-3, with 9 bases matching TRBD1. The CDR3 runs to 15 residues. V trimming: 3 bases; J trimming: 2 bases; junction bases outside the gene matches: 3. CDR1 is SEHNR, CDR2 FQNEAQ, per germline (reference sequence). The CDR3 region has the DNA TGTGCCAGCAGCTTGAGGGACAGGGACACAGATACGCAGTATTTT. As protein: CASSLRDRDTDTQYF.

The CDR3 reads CASRPTGRLSYEQYF. The CDR3 nucleotides read TGTGCCAGCAGACCGACAGGGAGGCTCTCCTACGAGCAGTACTTC. The genes are TRBV28 and TRBJ2-7; tentatively, D is TRBD1 (7 bases). The CDR3 consists of 15 residues. V dropped 6 bases and J dropped 0 bases, with 15 bases sitting between them. CDR1 MDHEN and CDR2 SYDVKM come from the germline V gene.

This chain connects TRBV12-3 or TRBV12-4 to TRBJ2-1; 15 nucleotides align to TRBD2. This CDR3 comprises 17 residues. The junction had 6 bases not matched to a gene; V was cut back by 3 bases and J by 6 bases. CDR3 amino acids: CASSFRTSGGAINEQFF. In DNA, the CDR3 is TGTGCCAGCAGTTTCAGGACTAGCGGGGGGGCCATCAATGAGCAGTTCTTC.

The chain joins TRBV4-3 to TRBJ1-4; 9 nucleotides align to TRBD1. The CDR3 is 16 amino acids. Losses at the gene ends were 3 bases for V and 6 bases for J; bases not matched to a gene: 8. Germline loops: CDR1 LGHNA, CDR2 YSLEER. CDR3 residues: CASSQTTGGFDEKLFF. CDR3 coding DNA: TGCGCCAGCAGCCAGACGACAGGGGGATTTGATGAAAAACTGTTTTTT.

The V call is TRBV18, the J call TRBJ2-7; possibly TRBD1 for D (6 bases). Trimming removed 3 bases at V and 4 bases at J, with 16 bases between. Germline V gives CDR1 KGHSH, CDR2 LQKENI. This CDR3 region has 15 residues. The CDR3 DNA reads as TGTGCCAGCTCACCTGAGGACAGAAAGTTTTACGAGCAGTACTTC. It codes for CASSPEDRKFYEQYF.

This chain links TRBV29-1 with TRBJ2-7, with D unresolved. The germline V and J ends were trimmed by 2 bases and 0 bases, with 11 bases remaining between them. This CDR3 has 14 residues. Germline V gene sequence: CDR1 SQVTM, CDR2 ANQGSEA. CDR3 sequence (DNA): TGCAGCGTTGAATTGGCGGATTCCTCCTACGAGCAGTACTTC. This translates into CSVELADSSYEQYF.

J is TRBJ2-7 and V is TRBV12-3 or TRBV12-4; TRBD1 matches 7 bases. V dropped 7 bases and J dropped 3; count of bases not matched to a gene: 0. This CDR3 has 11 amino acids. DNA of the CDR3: TGTGCCAGCACAGGGGGCTACGAGCAGTACTTC. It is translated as CASTGGYEQYF.

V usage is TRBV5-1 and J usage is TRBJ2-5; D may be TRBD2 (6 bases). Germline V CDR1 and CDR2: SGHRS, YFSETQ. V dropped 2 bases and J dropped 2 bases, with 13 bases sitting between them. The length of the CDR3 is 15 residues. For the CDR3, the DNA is TGCGCCAGCAGCTTTTCTTTGGGACTTCAAGAGACCCAGTACTTC. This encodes CASSFSLGLQETQYF.

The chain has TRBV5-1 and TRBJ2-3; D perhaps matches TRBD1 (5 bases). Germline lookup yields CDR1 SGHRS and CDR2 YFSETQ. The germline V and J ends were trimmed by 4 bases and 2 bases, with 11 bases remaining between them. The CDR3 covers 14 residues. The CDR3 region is CASSLETVTDTQYF. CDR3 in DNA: TGCGCCAGCAGCCTGGAGACAGTCACAGATACGCAGTATTTT.

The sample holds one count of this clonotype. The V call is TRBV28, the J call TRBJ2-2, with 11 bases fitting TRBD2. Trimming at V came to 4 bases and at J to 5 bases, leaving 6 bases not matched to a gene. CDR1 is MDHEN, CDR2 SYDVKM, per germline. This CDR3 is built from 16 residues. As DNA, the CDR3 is TGTGCCAGCAGTTATCTAGCGGGAGGAGTGACCGGGGAGCTGTTTTTT. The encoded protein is CASSYLAGGVTGELFF.